This T cell receptor (beta chain) originates from a study of regulatory T cells in long-lasting Graves disease. This sample's time point: newly diagnosed GD, antithyroid drugs for less than 3 months. There was RNA extracted from PBMCs, and the TCR library was made from it. Sequencing libraries for TCR beta were prepared with iRepertoire HTBI primers and Arm-PCR of CDR3 regions. MiXCR, run by TCRdb on the multiplex PCR reads, gives a single entry per CDR3 protein. In the table there are hundreds of thousands of distinct CDR3 sequences, about 13% of which are singletons. A further study also used this sample, focusing on T cells in Graves' hyperthyroidism and ophthalmopathy.

Sequencing used peripheral blood mononuclear cells (PBMCs), obtained at new diagnosis, from a patient treated with antithyroid drugs. The TCR comes from a young man with Graves disease.

In DNA form, the CDR3 reads TGTGCCTGGAGGGATGAAGTCTACGAGCAGTACTTC. Translated, it gives CAWRDEVYEQYF. V is TRBV30 and J is TRBJ2-7; D unclear. Trimming stripped 3 bases from V and 3 bases from J, with 9 bases between. In germline, CDR1 is GTSNPN, CDR2 SVGIG (reference sequence). The CDR3 runs 12 residues.